This T cell receptor (beta chain) was sequenced in a study of cytomegalovirus exposure and HLA in healthy donors. Some clones are missing from TCRdb's copy, which holds only in-frame ones; the method was immunoSEQ multiplex PCR. The data show a few hundred thousand clones, with 85% to 90% seen just once and 0.3% to 0.4% held by the top ten. This receptor was identified in a woman aged 18-29 years in good health and CMV-seronegative. Sequencing input: PBMCs.

This CDR3 is CASSQGQAGTDTQYF. CDR3 DNA: TGTGCCAGCAGCCAGGGACAGGCGGGCACAGATACGCAGTATTTT. The J gene is TRBJ2-3, the V gene TRBV11-2, with 8 bases identical to TRBD1. Germline CDR1 SGHAT, CDR2 FQNNGV. J gave up 1 base and V 5 bases, and 5 bases lay outside the gene matches. The CDR3 contains 15 residues.